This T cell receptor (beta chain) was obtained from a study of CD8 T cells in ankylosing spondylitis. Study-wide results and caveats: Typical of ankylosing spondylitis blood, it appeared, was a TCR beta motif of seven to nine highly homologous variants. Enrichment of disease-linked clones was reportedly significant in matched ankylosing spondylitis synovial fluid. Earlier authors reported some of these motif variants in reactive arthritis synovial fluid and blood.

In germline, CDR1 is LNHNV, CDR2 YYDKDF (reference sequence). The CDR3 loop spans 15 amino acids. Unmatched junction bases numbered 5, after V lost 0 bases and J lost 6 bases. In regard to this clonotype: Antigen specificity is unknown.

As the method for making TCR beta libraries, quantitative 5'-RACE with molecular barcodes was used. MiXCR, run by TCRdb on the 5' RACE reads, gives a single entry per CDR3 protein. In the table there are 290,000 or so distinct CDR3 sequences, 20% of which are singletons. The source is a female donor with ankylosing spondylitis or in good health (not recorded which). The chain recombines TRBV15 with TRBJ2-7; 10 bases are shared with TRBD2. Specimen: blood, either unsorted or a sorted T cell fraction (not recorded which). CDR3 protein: CATSRDLAGAREQYF. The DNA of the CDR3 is TGTGCCACCAGCAGAGATCTAGCGGGAGCCCGCGAGCAGTACTTC.